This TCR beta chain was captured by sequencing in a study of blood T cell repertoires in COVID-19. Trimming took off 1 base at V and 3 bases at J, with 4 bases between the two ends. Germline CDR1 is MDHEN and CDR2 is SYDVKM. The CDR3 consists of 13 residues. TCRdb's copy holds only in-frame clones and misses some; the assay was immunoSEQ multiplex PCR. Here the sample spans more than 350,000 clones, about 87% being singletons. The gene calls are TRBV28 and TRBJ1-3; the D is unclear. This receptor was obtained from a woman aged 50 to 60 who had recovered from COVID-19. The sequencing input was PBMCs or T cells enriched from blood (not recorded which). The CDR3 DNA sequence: TGTGCCAGCAGTTTATACGGTGGAAACACCATATATTTT. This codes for CASSLYGGNTIYF.